This entry describes one T cell receptor beta chain. Its matching antigen is unknown. With a J-beta primer mix and a sample-barcoded 5' primer, a second PCR ran about 7 to 12 cycles. Each CDR3 protein gets one entry after TCRdb re-called the 5' RACE reads with MiXCR. This sample has 700,000 or so distinct CDR3 sequences, with about 43% found just once. The sample originates from a study of blood T cells in healthy people across ages. The study, taken as a whole, reports: CMV infection status of these donors was not known. Naive and antigen-experienced cells were not separated, limiting conclusive comparison.

This CDR3 comprises 16 residues. The V gene's germline CDR1 is MNHEY and CDR2 SVGEGT. The V end was cut by 2 bases, the J end by 11 bases, with 24 bases between. Material: blood. This chain connects TRBV6-2 or TRBV6-3 to TRBJ2-5; D might be TRBD2 (5 bases). This sequence was found in a man older than 75 in good health. As DNA, the CDR3 is TGTGCCAGCAGTTACCGGGTAACGGGGTGGAGGAATGAGCAGTACTTC. Translated: CASSYRVTGWRNEQYF.